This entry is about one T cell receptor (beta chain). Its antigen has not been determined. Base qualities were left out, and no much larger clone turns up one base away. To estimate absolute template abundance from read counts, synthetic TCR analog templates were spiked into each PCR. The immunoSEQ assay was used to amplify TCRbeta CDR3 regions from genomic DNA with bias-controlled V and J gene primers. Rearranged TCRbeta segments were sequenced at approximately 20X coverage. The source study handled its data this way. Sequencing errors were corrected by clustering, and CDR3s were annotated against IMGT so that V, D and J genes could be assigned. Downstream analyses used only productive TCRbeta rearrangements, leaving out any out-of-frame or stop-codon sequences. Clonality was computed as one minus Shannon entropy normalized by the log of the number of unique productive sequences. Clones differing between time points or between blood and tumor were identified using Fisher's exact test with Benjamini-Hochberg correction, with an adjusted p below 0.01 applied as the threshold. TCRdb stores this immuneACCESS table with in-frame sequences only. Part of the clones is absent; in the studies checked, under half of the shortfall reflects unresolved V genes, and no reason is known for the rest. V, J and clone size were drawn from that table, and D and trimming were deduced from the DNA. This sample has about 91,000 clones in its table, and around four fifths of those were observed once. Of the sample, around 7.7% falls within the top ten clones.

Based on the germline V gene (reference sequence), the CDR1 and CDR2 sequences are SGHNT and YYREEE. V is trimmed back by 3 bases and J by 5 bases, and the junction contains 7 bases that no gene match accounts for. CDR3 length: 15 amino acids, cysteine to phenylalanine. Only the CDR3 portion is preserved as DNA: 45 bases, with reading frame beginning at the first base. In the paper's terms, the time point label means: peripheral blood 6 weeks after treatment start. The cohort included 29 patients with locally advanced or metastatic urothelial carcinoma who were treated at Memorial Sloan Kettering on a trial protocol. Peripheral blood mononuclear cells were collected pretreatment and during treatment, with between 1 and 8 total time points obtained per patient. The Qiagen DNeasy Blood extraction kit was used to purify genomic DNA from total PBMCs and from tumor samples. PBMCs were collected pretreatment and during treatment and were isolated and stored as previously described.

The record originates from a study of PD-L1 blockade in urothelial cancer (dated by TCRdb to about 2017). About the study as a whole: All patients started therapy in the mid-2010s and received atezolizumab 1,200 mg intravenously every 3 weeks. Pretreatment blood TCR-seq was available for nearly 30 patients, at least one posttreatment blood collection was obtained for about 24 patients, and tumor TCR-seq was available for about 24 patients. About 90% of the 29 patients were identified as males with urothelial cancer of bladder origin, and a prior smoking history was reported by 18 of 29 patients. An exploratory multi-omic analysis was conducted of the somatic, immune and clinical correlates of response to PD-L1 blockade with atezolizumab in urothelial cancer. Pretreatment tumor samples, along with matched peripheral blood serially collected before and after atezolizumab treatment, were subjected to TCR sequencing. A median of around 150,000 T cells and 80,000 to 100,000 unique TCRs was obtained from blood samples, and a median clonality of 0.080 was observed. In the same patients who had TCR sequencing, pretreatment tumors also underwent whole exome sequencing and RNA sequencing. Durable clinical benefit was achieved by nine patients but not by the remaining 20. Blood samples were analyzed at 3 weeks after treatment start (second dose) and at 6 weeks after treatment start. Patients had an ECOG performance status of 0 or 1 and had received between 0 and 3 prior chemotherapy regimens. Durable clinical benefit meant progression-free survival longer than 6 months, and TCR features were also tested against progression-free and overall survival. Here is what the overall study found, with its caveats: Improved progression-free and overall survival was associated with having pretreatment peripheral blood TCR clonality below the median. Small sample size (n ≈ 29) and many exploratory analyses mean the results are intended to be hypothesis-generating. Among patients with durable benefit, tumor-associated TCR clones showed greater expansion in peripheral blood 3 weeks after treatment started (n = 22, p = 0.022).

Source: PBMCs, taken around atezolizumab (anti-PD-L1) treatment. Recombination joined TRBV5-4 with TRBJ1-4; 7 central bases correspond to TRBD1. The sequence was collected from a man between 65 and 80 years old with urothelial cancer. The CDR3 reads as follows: CASSSGQLGNEKLFF. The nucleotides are TGTGCCAGCAGCTCGGGACAGCTTGGGAATGAAAAACTGTTTTTT.